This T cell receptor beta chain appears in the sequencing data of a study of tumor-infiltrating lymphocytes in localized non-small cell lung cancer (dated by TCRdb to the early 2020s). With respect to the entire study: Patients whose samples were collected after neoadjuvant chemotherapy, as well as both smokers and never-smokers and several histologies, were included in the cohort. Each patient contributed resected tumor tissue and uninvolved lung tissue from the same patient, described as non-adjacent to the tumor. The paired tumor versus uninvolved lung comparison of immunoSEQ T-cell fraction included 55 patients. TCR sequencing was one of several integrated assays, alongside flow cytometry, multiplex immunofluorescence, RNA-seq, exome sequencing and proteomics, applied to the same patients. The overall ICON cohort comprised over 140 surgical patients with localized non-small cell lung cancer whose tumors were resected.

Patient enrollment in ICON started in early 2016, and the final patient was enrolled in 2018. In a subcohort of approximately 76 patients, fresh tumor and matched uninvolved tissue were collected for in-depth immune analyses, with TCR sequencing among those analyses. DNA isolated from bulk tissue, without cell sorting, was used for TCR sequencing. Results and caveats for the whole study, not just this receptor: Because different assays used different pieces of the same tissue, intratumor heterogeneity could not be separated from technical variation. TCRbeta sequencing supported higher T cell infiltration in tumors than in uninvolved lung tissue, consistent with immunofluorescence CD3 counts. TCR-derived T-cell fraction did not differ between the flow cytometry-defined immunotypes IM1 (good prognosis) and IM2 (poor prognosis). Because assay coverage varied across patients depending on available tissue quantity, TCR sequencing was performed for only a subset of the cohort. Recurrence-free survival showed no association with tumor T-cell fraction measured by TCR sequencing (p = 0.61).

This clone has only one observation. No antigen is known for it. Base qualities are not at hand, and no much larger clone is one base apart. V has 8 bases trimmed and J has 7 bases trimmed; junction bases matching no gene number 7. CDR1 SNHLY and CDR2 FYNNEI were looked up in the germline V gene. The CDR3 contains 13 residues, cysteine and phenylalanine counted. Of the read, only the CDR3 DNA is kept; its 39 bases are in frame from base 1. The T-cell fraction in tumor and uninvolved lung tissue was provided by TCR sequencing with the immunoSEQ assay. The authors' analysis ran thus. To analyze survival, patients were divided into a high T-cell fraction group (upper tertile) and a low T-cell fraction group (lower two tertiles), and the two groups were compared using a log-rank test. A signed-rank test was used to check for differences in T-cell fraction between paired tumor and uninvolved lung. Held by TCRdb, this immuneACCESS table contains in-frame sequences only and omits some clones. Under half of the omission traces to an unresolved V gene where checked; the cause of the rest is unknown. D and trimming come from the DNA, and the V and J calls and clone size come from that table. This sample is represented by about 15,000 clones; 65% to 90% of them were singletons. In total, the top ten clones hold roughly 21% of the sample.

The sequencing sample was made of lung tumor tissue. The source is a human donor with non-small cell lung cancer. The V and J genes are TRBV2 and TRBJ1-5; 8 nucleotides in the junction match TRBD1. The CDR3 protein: CASSTGEGQPQHF. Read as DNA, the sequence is TGTGCCAGCTCGACAGGGGAAGGACAGCCCCAGCATTTT.